One sample yielded the 7 T cell receptor beta chains listed below, sequenced in a study of control samples from healthy donors and cancer patients. TCRdb keeps only in-frame clones here, not all; method: immunoSEQ multiplex PCR. The table lists fewer than 200,000 clones, 90% of them singletons. The sample comprised blood. The source of these receptors is a woman in her forties or fifties in good health.

The chain uses TRBV24-1 and TRBJ1-1, with D unresolved. CDR1 and CDR2 from the germline V gene are KGHDR and SFDVKD. The CDR3 totals 14 residues. Trimming removed 3 bases at V and 5 bases at J, with 12 bases between. The CDR3 protein is CATSDTGPGTEAFF. DNA for the CDR3: TGTGCCACCAGTGATACCGGGCCGGGTACTGAAGCTTTCTTT.

This chain links TRBV2 with TRBJ2-7; D gene uncertain. CDR1 is SNHLY, CDR2 FYNNEI, per germline. The CDR3 has 11 residues. V shed 5 bases and J shed 3 bases, with 5 bases lying between them. This CDR3 reads CASSPFYEQYF. CDR3 coding DNA: TGTGCCAGCAGTCCATTCTACGAGCAGTACTTC. The entire variable domain, with the rest obtained from reference TRBV2 and TRBJ2-7, is as follows: EPEVTQTPSHQVTQMGQEVILRCVPISNHLYFYWYRQILGQKVEFLVSFYNNEISEKSEIFDDQFSVERPDGSNFTLKIRSTKLEDSAMYFCASSPFYEQYFGPGTRLTVT.

The chain joins TRBV10-3 to TRBJ1-2; 8 nucleotides line up with TRBD1. Germline CDR1 is ENHRY and CDR2 is SYGVKD. V trimming: 3 bases; J trimming: 5 bases; junction bases outside the gene matches: 8. This CDR3 has 15 residues. CDR3 region: CAISDSDRVGYGYTF. DNA for the CDR3: TGTGCCATCAGTGATTCGGACAGGGTGGGGTATGGCTACACCTTC.

This clone was counted a single time. This chain connects TRBV6-5 to TRBJ1-1, with TRBD1 as a possible D gene (5 bases). Trimming took 4 bases from V and 8 from J, leaving 11 bases between them. CDR1 MNHEY and CDR2 SVGAGI come from the germline V gene. The CDR3 is 12 residues long. The CDR3: CASSWGPSEAFF. In nucleotides, the CDR3 is TGTGCCAGCAGTTGGGGACCCAGCGAAGCTTTCTTT.

V usage is TRBV7-8 and J usage is TRBJ2-2, with a possible D match to TRBD1 (5 bases). This CDR3 contains 16 residues. V was clipped by 3 bases and J by 8 bases, with 19 bases between them. Per germline, CDR1 SGHVS and CDR2 FQNEAQ. The CDR3 DNA reads TGTGCCAGCAGCTTTAGGGGCCGAACCCTGGCGGGGGAGCTGTTTTTT. Its translation is CASSFRGRTLAGELFF.

CDR3 sequence (DNA): TGCGCCAGCGGACTGACTAGCGGGAGTAGTCCCTCCAATGAGCAGTTCTTC. Encoded protein: CASGLTSGSSPSNEQFF. This chain joins TRBV4-3 and TRBJ2-1, with 12 nucleotides matching TRBD2. Germline assignment: CDR1 LGHNA and CDR2 YSLEER. V gave up 8 bases and J gave up 6 bases; unmatched junction bases: 14. The CDR3 consists of 17 residues.

The J gene is TRBJ2-5, the V gene TRBV11-3; 8 positions match TRBD2. The V gene's germline CDR1 is SGHNT and CDR2 YENEEA. The CDR3 runs to 14 residues. V shed 4 bases, J shed 4 bases, and the junction held 5 bases outside the gene matches. For the CDR3, the DNA is TGTGCCAGCAGCTCCCGCGCGGGGGGAGAGACCCAGTACTTC. This translates into CASSSRAGGETQYF.